This T cell receptor beta chain is from a study of spatial heterogeneity in lung cancer. Stated time point: sample taken at primary tumor resection. Frozen PBMC, nontumor lung or tumor provided whole RNA, which was sequenced unsorted. Samples came from roughly 75 TRACERx patients with untreated early-stage lung cancer. Study-level points and caveats: Ubiquitous expanded tumor TCRs showed up in blood more at resection than follow-up.

This clonotype has at least ten counts. What it recognizes is unknown. Single TCR cDNA molecules each had their own unique molecular identifier. One entry per CDR3 protein, called by TCRdb with MiXCR from the 5' RACE reads. Of 50,000 to 55,000 distinct CDR3 sequences listed, under 7.5% were seen once; the top ten hold approximately 2.6%. CDR3 length equals 15 residues. CDR1 MNHEY and CDR2 SVGAGI come from the germline V gene. Trimming shortened V by 0 bases and J by 7 bases, and 13 bases separated the two germline ends. This receptor was taken from a female donor with early-stage non-small cell lung cancer. The sequencing used PBMCs, collected at surgery. This chain connects TRBV6-5 to TRBJ2-1; D is possibly TRBD2 (5 bases). This chain's CDR3 is CASSYSNRGRNEQFF. The CDR3, as DNA: TGTGCCAGCAGTTACTCAAACCGGGGTCGGAATGAGCAGTTCTTC.